These T cell receptor beta chains were read from a single sample in a study of breast tumors, draining lymph nodes, adjacent tissues. TCRdb recomputed calls from the multiplex PCR reads with MiXCR, one row per CDR3 protein. In the table there are about 100,000 distinct CDR3 sequences, roughly 20% of which are singletons. What was sequenced was axillary lymph node tissue. These receptors came from a female donor with breast cancer. Some clones in this sample may be carry-over from other donors' samples. CDR3s include the opening cysteine and the closing phenylalanine or tryptophan. A D gene is named only where the DNA matches it firmly. Expanded clones are given a class, and other clones once, few, many or no size at all.

TRBV7-9	NA	TRBJ2-5	many	CASSFGQTGTETQYF	TGTGCCAGCAGCTTTGGACAAACGGGGACAGAGACCCAGTACTTC
TRBV11-2	NA	TRBJ1-5	NA	CASNPRDPPQHF	TGTGCCAGCAACCCGCGGGATCCCCCCCAGCATTTT
TRBV5-1	NA	TRBJ1-5	many	CASSPGGGSNQPQHF	TGCGCCAGCAGCCCTGGTGGGGGGAGCAATCAGCCCCAGCATTTT
TRBV18	TRBD1	TRBJ1-2	NA	CASSSTVTGDGYTF	TGTGCCAGCTCATCCACCGTAACAGGGGATGGCTACACCTTC
TRBV18	NA	TRBJ2-1	NA	CASSPPQGRNEQFF	TGTGCCAGCTCACCACCTCAGGGGAGGAATGAGCAGTTCTTC
TRBV19	TRBD1	TRBJ1-4	many	CASSLGQGHNEKLFF	TGTGCCAGTAGTCTTGGACAGGGCCATAATGAAAAACTGTTTTTT
TRBV3-1	NA	TRBJ2-7	many	CASSPGIEQYF	TGTGCCAGCAGCCCCGGAATCGAGCAGTACTTC
TRBV7-2	NA	TRBJ1-5	many	CASSLGKGNQPQHF	TGTGCCAGCAGCTTAGGAAAGGGCAATCAGCCCCAGCATTTT
TRBV30	NA	TRBJ1-5	few	CAWSVGTTNQPQHF	TGTGCCTGGAGTGTAGGCACAACAAATCAGCCCCAGCATTTT
TRBV6-5	TRBD1	TRBJ1-2	many	CASSYWYPGGYRGRNYGYTF	TGTGCCAGCAGTTACTGGTACCCTGGCGGCTACAGGGGGCGAAACTATGGCTACACCTTC
TRBV20-1	NA	TRBJ1-5	many	CSASMALYSNQPQHF	TGCAGTGCTAGTATGGCACTTTATAGCAATCAGCCCCAGCATTTT
TRBV27	NA	TRBJ1-2	NA	CASSLGSGYGYTF	TGTGCCAGCAGCCTCGGGTCTGGCTATGGCTACACCTTC
TRBV7-2	NA	TRBJ1-5	NA	CASGLGLGGNQPQHF	TGTGCCAGCGGCTTAGGTCTAGGGGGCAATCAGCCCCAGCATTTT
TRBV9	NA	TRBJ1-4	few	CASSSHGGAANEKLFF	TGTGCCAGCAGCTCCCACGGGGGGGCGGCTAATGAAAAACTGTTTTTT
TRBV6-1	NA	TRBJ1-2	many	CASSVDGFGGYTF	TGTGCCAGCAGTGTAGACGGCTTTGGTGGCTACACCTTC
TRBV2	TRBD1	TRBJ1-2	many	CASSGTGERYGYTF	TGTGCCAGCAGCGGGACAGGGGAGAGGTATGGCTACACCTTC
TRBV2	NA	TRBJ2-4	NA	CASKTGSVLKNIQYF	TGTGCCAGCAAAACAGGGTCCGTCCTCAAAAACATTCAGTACTTC
TRBV7-2	NA	TRBJ1-2	many	CASSRTQTALLNGYTF	TGTGCCAGCAGCCGCACCCAGACAGCTCTTCTTAATGGCTACACCTTC
TRBV5-5	TRBD2	TRBJ2-5	many	CASRYLPTSGETQYF	TGTGCCAGCAGGTACCTCCCGACTAGCGGGGAGACCCAGTACTTC
TRBV2	TRBD1	TRBJ2-6	many	CASLSDRLTGANVLTF	TGTGCCAGCCTTTCGGACAGGCTCACTGGGGCCAACGTCCTGACTTTC
TRBV27	NA	TRBJ2-7	many	CASSARDTFRWDF	TGTGCCAGCAGTGCCCGGGACACGTTTCGTTGGGACTTC
TRBV20-1	NA	TRBJ2-1	many	CSARSVLKYNEQFF	TGCAGTGCTAGATCGGTCTTGAAGTACAATGAGCAGTTCTTC
TRBV29-1	TRBD1	TRBJ2-4	NA	CSVETSGGLGIQYF	TGCAGCGTTGAAACGTCAGGGGGCTTGGGCATTCAGTACTTC
TRBV6-5	NA	TRBJ2-7	many	CASSYAVGSYEQYF	TGTGCCAGCAGTTACGCAGTTGGCTCCTACGAGCAGTACTTC
TRBV5-4	NA	TRBJ1-6	many	CASSLDPLTPSPLHF	TGTGCCAGCAGCTTGGATCCATTGACTCCCTCACCCCTCCACTTT
TRBV19	TRBD2	TRBJ2-5	few	CASSSGGVFMKTQYF	TGTGCCAGTAGTTCCGGGGGGGTTTTCATGAAGACCCAGTACTTC
TRBV3-1	NA	TRBJ1-5	NA	CASSPMAQGGKDQPQHF	TGTGCCAGCAGCCCCATGGCACAGGGAGGAAAGGATCAGCCCCAGCATTTT
TRBV27	NA	TRBJ1-5	many	CASSPYRASNQPQHF	TGTGCCAGCAGTCCGTACAGGGCCAGCAATCAGCCCCAGCATTTT
TRBV20-1	TRBD2	TRBJ2-3	many	CSASVLAGDSTDTQYF	TGCAGTGCTAGCGTACTAGCGGGGGATAGCACAGATACGCAGTATTTT
TRBV6-2/TRBV6-3	NA	TRBJ2-7	many	CASSQGSSYEQYF	TGTGCCAGCAGTCAGGGGAGCTCCTACGAGCAGTACTTC
TRBV15	NA	TRBJ2-2	many	CATSTPGGFGELFF	TGTGCCACCAGCACTCCAGGGGGGTTCGGGGAGCTGTTTTTT
TRBV4-1	NA	TRBJ2-1	many	CASSQVRARLSSYNEQFF	TGCGCCAGCAGCCAAGTCCGGGCCAGGTTGAGCTCCTACAATGAGCAGTTCTTC
TRBV9	NA	TRBJ2-2	many	CASSARRNTGELFF	TGTGCCAGCAGCGCCCGTAGGAACACCGGGGAGCTGTTTTTT
TRBV4-1	NA	TRBJ2-5	few	CASSQDVGGWETQYF	TGCGCCAGCAGCCAAGATGTGGGGGGCTGGGAGACCCAGTACTTC
TRBV30	TRBD1	TRBJ1-2	many	CAWSVDRGDGYTF	TGTGCCTGGAGTGTAGACAGGGGCGATGGCTACACCTTC
TRBV20-1	NA	TRBJ1-1	once	CSARTSTEAFF	TGCAGTGCTCGGACATCGACTGAAGCTTTCTTT
TRBV13	NA	TRBJ2-6	many	CASSTLGANVLTF	TGTGCCAGCAGCACCCTAGGGGCCAACGTCCTGACTTTC